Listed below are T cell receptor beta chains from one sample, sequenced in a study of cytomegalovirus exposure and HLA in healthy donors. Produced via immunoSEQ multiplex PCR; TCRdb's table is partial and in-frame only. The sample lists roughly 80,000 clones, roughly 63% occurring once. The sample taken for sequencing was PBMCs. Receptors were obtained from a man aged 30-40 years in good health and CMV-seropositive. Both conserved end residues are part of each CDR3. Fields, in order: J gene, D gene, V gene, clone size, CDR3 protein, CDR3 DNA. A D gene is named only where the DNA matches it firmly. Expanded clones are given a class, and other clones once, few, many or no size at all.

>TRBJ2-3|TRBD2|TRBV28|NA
CASSLGTTTDTQYF
TGTGCCAGCAGTTTGGGGACTACCACAGATACGCAGTATTTT
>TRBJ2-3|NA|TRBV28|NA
CASSTTARPTDTQYF
TGTGCCAGCAGTACTACTGCCCGGCCCACAGATACGCAGTATTTT
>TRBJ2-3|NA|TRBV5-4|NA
CASSLSQASDTQYF
TGTGCCAGCAGCTTGAGTCAGGCTTCAGATACGCAGTATTTT
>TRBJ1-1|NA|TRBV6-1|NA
CASSDGRENTEAFF
TGTGCCAGCAGTGACGGACGGGAGAACACTGAAGCTTTCTTT
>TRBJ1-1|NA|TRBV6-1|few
CASSEGRAGLNTEAFF
TGTGCCAGCAGTGAAGGGCGGGCGGGACTGAACACTGAAGCTTTCTTT
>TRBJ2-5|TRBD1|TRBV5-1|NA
CASSWGQAGQETQYF
TGCGCCAGCAGCTGGGGACAGGCCGGCCAAGAGACCCAGTACTTC
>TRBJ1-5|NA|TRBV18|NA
CASSPKQDQPQHF
TGTGCCAGCTCACCAAAACAGGATCAGCCCCAGCATTTT
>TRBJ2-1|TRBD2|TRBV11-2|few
CASSLTSGETNEQFF
TGTGCCAGCAGCTTGACTAGCGGGGAGACCAATGAGCAGTTCTTC
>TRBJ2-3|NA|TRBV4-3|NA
CASSQDPGTSTDTQYF
TGCGCCAGCAGCCAAGACCCGGGAACTAGCACAGATACGCAGTATTTT
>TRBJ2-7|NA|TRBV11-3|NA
CASSSSTHYEQYF
TGTGCCAGCAGCTCATCTACCCACTACGAGCAGTACTTC
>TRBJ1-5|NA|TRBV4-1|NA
CASSQGRDRQPQHF
TGCGCCAGCAGCCAAGGCAGGGATCGTCAGCCCCAGCATTTT
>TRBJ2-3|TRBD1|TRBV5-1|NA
CASSSGTVTDTQYF
TGCGCCAGCAGCTCCGGGACAGTCACAGATACGCAGTATTTT
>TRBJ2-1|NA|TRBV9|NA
CASSPDVGGNRNEQFF
TGTGCCAGCAGCCCCGATGTAGGGGGTAACCGCAATGAGCAGTTCTTC
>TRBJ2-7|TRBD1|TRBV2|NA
CASRGQGWGYEQYF
TGTGCCAGCAGGGGACAGGGGTGGGGCTACGAGCAGTACTTC
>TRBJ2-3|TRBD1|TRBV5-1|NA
CASSKNSGQGTDTQYF
TGCGCCAGCAGTAAGAACTCGGGACAGGGAACAGATACGCAGTATTTT
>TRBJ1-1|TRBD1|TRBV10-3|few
CAISEQYRGNTEAFF
TGTGCCATCAGTGAGCAATACAGGGGGAACACTGAAGCTTTCTTT
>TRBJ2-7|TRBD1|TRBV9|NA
CASSEGQGYEQYF
TGTGCCAGCAGCGAGGGACAGGGCTACGAGCAGTACTTC
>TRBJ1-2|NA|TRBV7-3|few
CSSSSGLDGYTF
TGTTCCAGCAGCTCCGGTCTGGATGGCTACACCTTC
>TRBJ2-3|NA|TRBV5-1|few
CASSVGVTDTQYF
TGCGCCAGCAGCGTCGGGGTCACAGATACGCAGTATTTT
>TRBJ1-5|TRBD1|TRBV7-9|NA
CAITGTGDQPQHF
TGTGCCATCACCGGGACAGGAGACCAGCCCCAGCATTTT